A few counts support the clone carrying this TCR beta chain. Its matching antigen is unknown. The PCR contained 60 Vbeta and 13 Jbeta primers. Here immunoSEQ multiplex PCR was the method, and the copy in TCRdb shows in-frame clones only, minus some. The data contain roughly 140,000 clones, 64% of them singletons. These data come from a study of cytomegalovirus exposure and HLA in healthy donors. Study-wide points: A later analysis reportedly identified an Asian-associated ancestry cluster as carrying fewer N-insertions than the roughly 720-donor mean. In presence/absence analyses, roughly uniform sequencing depth across donors was assumed.

Germline V gene lookup returns CDR1 WNHNN and CDR2 SYGVQD (reference sequence). The CDR3 runs to 13 residues. The V gene end was trimmed by 3 bases and the J gene end by 7 bases; junction bases not matched to a gene: 3. The clonotype comes from a woman in her thirties in good health and CMV-seropositive. Specimen: PBMCs. The V call is TRBV10-1, the J call TRBJ2-1; 7 nucleotides match TRBD2. The CDR3 reads CASSERTRNEQFF. The CDR3 bases are TGCGCCAGCAGTGAAAGGACTAGAAATGAGCAGTTCTTC.